This TCR beta chain was retrieved from a study of T cell changes during pregnancy in multiple sclerosis. Only one count was recorded for this clone. V gave up 0 bases and J gave up 9 bases; unmatched junction bases: 3. This CDR3 is built from 15 residues. Per germline, CDR1 MNHEY and CDR2 SVGAGI. Data came from immunoSEQ multiplex PCR; TCRdb stores just in-frame clones and leaves some out. Of approximately 13,000 clones in the sample, roughly 94% were seen once. V gene TRBV6-5 combines with J gene TRBJ1-6; 9 bases line up with TRBD1. This sequence was found in a female donor with multiple sclerosis, enrolled in a pregnancy study. Source: CD4+ T cells from peripheral blood mononuclear cells, taken before pregnancy. CDR3: CASSYSRDRVSPLHF. In DNA form, the CDR3 reads TGTGCCAGCAGTTACTCCCGGGACAGGGTTTCACCCCTCCACTTT.